This T cell receptor (beta chain) is from a study of CD8 T cells in ankylosing spondylitis. TCRdb independently ran MiXCR on the 5' RACE reads; one entry per CDR3 protein. The table includes 150,000 to 200,000 distinct CDR3 sequences, around 18% detected once. The sequenced material came from blood, either unsorted or a sorted T cell fraction (not recorded which). The source of this sequence is a male donor with ankylosing spondylitis or in good health (not recorded which).

CDR3 sequence reads: CASSSPGQIYEQYF. DNA for the CDR3: TGTGCCAGCAGTTCTCCGGGACAGATCTACGAGCAGTACTTC. The V gene is TRBV28, the J gene TRBJ2-7, with 7 positions matching TRBD1. Germline CDR1 reads MDHEN; CDR2 reads SYDVKM. The CDR3 is 14 residues long. The V and J ends lost 4 bases and 3 bases, in that order; junction bases with no gene match: 6.